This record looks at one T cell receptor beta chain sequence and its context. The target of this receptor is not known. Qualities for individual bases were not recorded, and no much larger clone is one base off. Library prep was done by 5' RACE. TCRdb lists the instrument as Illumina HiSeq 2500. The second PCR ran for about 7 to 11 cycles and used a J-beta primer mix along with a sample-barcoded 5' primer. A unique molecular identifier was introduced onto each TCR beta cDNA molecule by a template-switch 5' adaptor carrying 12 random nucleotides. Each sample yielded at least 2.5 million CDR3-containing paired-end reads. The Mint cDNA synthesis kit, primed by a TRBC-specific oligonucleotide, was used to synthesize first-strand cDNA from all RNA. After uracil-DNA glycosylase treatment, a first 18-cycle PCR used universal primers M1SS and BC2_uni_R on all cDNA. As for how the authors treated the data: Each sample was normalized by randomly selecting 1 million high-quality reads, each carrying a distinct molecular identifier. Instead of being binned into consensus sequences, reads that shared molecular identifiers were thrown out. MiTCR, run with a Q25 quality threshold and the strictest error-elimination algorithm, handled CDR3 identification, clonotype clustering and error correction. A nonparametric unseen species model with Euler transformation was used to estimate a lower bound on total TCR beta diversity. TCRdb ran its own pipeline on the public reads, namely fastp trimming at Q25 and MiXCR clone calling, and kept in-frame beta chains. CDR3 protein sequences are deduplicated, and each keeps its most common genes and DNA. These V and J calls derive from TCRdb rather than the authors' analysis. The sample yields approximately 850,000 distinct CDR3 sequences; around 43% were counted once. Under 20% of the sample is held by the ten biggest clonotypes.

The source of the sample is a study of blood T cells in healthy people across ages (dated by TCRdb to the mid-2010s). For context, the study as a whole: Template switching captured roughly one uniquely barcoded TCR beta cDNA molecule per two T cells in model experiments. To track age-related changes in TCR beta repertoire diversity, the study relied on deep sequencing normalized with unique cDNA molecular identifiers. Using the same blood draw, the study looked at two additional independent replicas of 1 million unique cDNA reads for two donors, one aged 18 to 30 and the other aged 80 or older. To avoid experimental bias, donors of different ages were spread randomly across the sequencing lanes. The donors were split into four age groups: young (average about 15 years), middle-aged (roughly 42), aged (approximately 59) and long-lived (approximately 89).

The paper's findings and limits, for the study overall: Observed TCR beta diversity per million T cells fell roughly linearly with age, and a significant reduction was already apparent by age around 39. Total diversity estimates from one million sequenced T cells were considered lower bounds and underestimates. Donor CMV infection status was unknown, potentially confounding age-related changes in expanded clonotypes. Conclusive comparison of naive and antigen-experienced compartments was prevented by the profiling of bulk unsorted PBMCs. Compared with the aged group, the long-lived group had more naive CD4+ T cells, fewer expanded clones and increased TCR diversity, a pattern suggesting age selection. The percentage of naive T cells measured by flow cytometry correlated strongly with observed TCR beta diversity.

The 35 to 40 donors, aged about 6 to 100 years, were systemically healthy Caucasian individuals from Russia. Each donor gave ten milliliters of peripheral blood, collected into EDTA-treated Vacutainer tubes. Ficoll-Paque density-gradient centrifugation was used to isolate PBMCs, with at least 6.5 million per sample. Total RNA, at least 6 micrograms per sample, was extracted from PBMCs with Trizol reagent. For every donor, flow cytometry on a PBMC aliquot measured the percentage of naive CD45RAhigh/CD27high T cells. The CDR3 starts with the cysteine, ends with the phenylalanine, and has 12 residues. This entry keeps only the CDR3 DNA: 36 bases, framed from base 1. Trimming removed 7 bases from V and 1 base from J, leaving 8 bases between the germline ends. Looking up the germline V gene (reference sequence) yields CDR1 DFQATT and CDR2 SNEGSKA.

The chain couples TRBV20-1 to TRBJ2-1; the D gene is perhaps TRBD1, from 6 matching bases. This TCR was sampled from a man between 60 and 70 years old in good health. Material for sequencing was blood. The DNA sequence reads TGCAGTGGACAGGAATCCTACAATGAGCAGTTCTTC. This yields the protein CSGQESYNEQFF.